The 17 T cell receptor beta chains listed next were all sequenced from one sample in a study of Ad26.COV2.S vaccination and SARS-CoV-2 variants. Treatment here: roughly 19 received Ad26.COV2.S at low or high dose, single or two shots; 5 received placebo; per-sample allocation not given. At day 63 after the first vaccine or placebo injection, samples were drawn. The repertoire was sequenced with immunoSEQ multiplex PCR; TCRdb's copy has only in-frame clones and lacks some. The table has 350,000 to 450,000 clones, roughly 84% seen once. The specimen was peripheral blood, collected in a trial of Ad26.COV2.S vaccine versus placebo. The receptor set was obtained from a person aged 18-65 years who received the Ad26.COV2.S COVID-19 vaccine or a placebo.

This clone was observed a few times. V usage is TRBV5-4 and J usage is TRBJ2-5, with a weak D call TRBD1 (5 bases). This CDR3 contains 14 residues. Germline V CDR1 and CDR2: SGHNT, YYREEE (reference sequence). The V end lost 0 bases, the J end lost 3 bases, and 9 bases lay between the germline ends. The CDR3 nucleotides are TGTGCCAGCAGCTTGGGGCAGGGAAAAGAGACCCAGTACTTC. This gives the protein CASSLGQGKETQYF.

The CDR3 coding sequence is TGTGCCAGCAGCCAACGCATCCATCACTCAGGAGGCGCACGCATTAATTCACCCCTCCACTTT. Translation: CASSQRIHHSGGARINSPLHF. V usage is TRBV4-2 and J usage is TRBJ1-6; no clear D. Per the germline V gene, CDR1 is LGHNA and CDR2 is YNFKEQ. The CDR3 runs to 21 residues. V was shortened by 2 bases and J by 6 bases, with 29 bases between the two germline ends.

This chain uses TRBV4-1 with TRBJ2-2; the D gene is possibly TRBD2 (6 bases). From germline, CDR1 is MGHRA and CDR2 YSYEKL. The CDR3 runs to 16 residues. The V end lost 1 base, the J end lost 1 base, and 10 bases lay between the germline ends. In DNA form, the CDR3 reads TGCGCCAGCAGCCAAGGTTGGGGGGTGAACACCGGGGAGCTGTTTTTT. Its protein product is CASSQGWGVNTGELFF.

The genes are TRBV7-2 and TRBJ2-7; D gene unclear. Trimming took 1 base from V and 5 from J, leaving 15 bases between them. The CDR3 runs 15 residues. CDR1 is SGHTA, CDR2 FQGNSA, per germline. Written as DNA, the CDR3 is TGTGCCAGCAGCTTAGTGGGGTCTAGTGGGGACGAGCAGTACTTC. Protein sequence: CASSLVGSSGDEQYF.

The V call is TRBV27, the J call TRBJ1-5; no clear D. The V end was cut by 6 bases, the J end by 1 base, with 13 bases between. CDR1 and CDR2 (germline): MNHEY, SMNVEV (reference sequence). CDR3 length: 15 residues. The CDR3 DNA reads as TGTGCCAGCAGCCCGCTCCAGGACAGCAATCAGCCCCAGCATTTT. Translating it yields CASSPLQDSNQPQHF.

This sequence joins TRBV19 and TRBJ2-6; the match to TRBD1 covers 7 bases. This CDR3 contains 17 residues. Germline CDR1 and CDR2: LNHDA and SQIVND (reference sequence). The trim removed 1 base at V and 0 bases at J, leaving 3 bases unmatched. CDR3 sequence: CASSIGYRGSGANVLTF. CDR3 in DNA: TGTGCCAGTAGTATAGGATACAGGGGCTCTGGGGCCAACGTCCTGACTTTC.

This clone showed up just a few times. The gene calls are TRBV12-1 and TRBJ1-3. TRBV12-1 is marked as a pseudogene. CDR3 length: 14 residues. Written as DNA, the CDR3 is TGTGCCAGCAGCTCCCCCACGGGAGGTGACACCATATATTTT. Translating gives CASSSPTGGDTIYF.

The chain has TRBV6-6 and TRBJ2-2; D call uncertain. Deletions cut 0 bases from V and 7 bases from J, with 9 bases between. Germline CDR1 reads MNHNY; CDR2 reads SVGAGI (reference sequence). This CDR3 region has 14 residues. In DNA, the CDR3 is TGTGCCAGCAGTTACTCGATGTTAGACGGGGAGCTGTTTTTT. Residues: CASSYSMLDGELFF.

The DNA for the CDR3 is TGTGCCAGCAGCGTAGGGATGTACGAGCAGTACTTC. This codes for CASSVGMYEQYF. J is TRBJ2-7 and V is TRBV9; D is uncertain. Per the germline V gene, CDR1 is SGDLS and CDR2 is YYNGEE. V was clipped by 0 bases and J by 4 bases, with 5 bases between them. The CDR3 covers 12 residues. Based on the CDR3 plus reference TRBV9 and TRBJ2-7, the full variable domain is DSGVTQTPKHLITATGQRVTLRCSPRSGDLSVYWYQQSLDQGLQFLIQYYNGEERAKGNILERFSAQQFPDLHSELNLSSLELGDSALYFCASSVGMYEQYFGPGTRLTVT.

The rearrangement uses TRBV5-4 and TRBJ1-2, with TRBD1 as a possible D gene (5 bases). Germline CDR1 reads SGHNT; CDR2 reads YYREEE (reference sequence). V gave up 0 bases and J gave up 3 bases, with 12 bases separating them. The CDR3 has 15 residues. CDR3 sequence: CASSLAQGFDYGYTF. Here the CDR3 DNA reads TGTGCCAGCAGCTTGGCCCAGGGTTTTGACTATGGCTACACCTTC.

The chain uses TRBV5-1 and TRBJ1-2, with D unresolved. The CDR3 is 14 residues long. The germline V gene encodes CDR1 SGHRS and CDR2 YFSETQ. Trimming shortened V by 0 bases and J by 4 bases, and 10 bases separated the two germline ends. The DNA of the CDR3 is TGCGCCAGCAGCTTGGACAGAAACTCCTATGGCTACACCTTC. As protein: CASSLDRNSYGYTF.

This clone has more than one count but fewer than ten. The chain employs TRBV6-1 and TRBJ1-3; D remains ambiguous. Per the germline V gene, CDR1 is MNHNS and CDR2 is SASEGT. The V end lost 0 bases, the J end lost 0 bases, and 6 bases lay between the germline ends. CDR3 length equals 15 residues. The CDR3 loop reads CASSEAPGSGNTIYF. As DNA, the CDR3 is TGTGCCAGCAGTGAAGCTCCAGGCTCTGGAAACACCATATATTTT.

J is TRBJ2-3 and V is TRBV11-3, with 7 bases fitting TRBD1. This CDR3 region has 14 residues. Germline CDR1 SGHNT, CDR2 YENEEA. The V segment lost 3 bases and the J segment 3 bases; nucleotides outside the gene matches: 3. CDR3 loop: CASSFGQATDTQYF. The CDR3, as DNA: TGTGCCAGCAGCTTCGGACAGGCGACAGATACGCAGTATTTT.

The J gene is TRBJ1-4, the V gene TRBV2; the D gene is possibly TRBD1 (6 bases). Trimming left V 6 bases short and J 8 bases short, with 10 bases between. CDR3 length: 12 residues. Germline CDR1 is SNHLY and CDR2 is FYNNEI. The CDR3 sequence: CASRDGGEKLFF. CDR3 bases: TGTGCCAGCAGGGATGGGGGCGAAAAACTGTTTTTT.

In its sample, this clone was seen once. This sequence joins TRBV13 and TRBJ1-1, with D possibly being TRBD1 (6 bases). Germline loops: CDR1 PRHDT, CDR2 FYEKMQ (reference sequence). The CDR3 runs to 15 residues. Trimming pared 2 bases from V and 4 bases from J, leaving 14 bases between. In DNA form, the CDR3 reads TGTGCCAGCAGCTTAAGGGGGGGCGCGATCACTGAAGCTTTCTTT. Its protein is CASSLRGGAITEAFF.

The CDR3 spells CAISEPGQNYGYTF. The CDR3 DNA reads as TGTGCCATCAGTGAGCCGGGACAAAACTATGGCTACACCTTC. V usage is TRBV10-3 and J usage is TRBJ1-2, with D possibly TRBD1 on 6 matching bases. V lost 2 bases and J 2 bases, leaving 9 bases between the germline ends. Germline lookup yields CDR1 ENHRY and CDR2 SYGVKD. This CDR3 has 14 residues.

The chain carries TRBV9 and TRBJ2-5, with 9 bases that match TRBD2. The CDR3 loop spans 13 amino acids. Germline-derived CDR1 and CDR2 are SGDLS and YYNGEE. The V segment lost 4 bases and the J segment 5 bases; nucleotides outside the gene matches: 3. This chain's CDR3 is CASSPGLAETQYF. DNA of the CDR3: TGTGCCAGCAGCCCGGGACTAGCCGAGACCCAGTACTTC.